Each of the 20 T cell receptor beta chains below was sequenced from the same sample in a study of cytomegalovirus exposure and HLA in healthy donors. With 60 Vbeta and 13 Jbeta primers, the PCR was carried out. Only in-frame clones appear in the TCRdb table, and some are missing; sequencing was by immunoSEQ multiplex PCR. The sample lists 90,000 to 100,000 clones, over 75% occurring once. The sample consisted of PBMCs. The receptors derive from a man younger than 35 in good health and CMV-seronegative.

V is TRBV13 and J is TRBJ2-3; 10 bases align to TRBD2. There are 17 residues in the CDR3. The V segment lost 1 base and the J segment 0 bases; nucleotides outside the gene matches: 4. CDR1 PRHDT and CDR2 FYEKMQ come from the germline V gene (reference sequence). The CDR3 DNA reads as TGTGCCAGCAGCTTAGCAGCGGGGGGGCCTAGCACAGATACGCAGTATTTT. It is translated as CASSLAAGGPSTDTQYF.

This rearrangement joins TRBV15 to TRBJ2-1; 7 bases map to TRBD2. The V gene's germline CDR1 is LNHNV and CDR2 YYDKDF (reference sequence). V dropped 0 bases and J dropped 0; count of bases not matched to a gene: 2. The CDR3 is 16 amino acids. DNA for the CDR3: TGTGCCACCAGCAGAGATACGGGGGGCTCCTACAATGAGCAGTTCTTC. It is translated as CATSRDTGGSYNEQFF.

This clone occurred once. This chain uses TRBV19 with TRBJ2-2; a possible D gene is TRBD1 (5 bases). The CDR3 totals 14 residues. V was trimmed by 4 bases and J by 1 base, leaving 7 bases between them. Germline V gene lookup returns CDR1 LNHDA and CDR2 SQIVND (reference sequence). CDR3 bases: TGTGCCAGTAGTACTCAGGGGAACACCGGGGAGCTGTTTTTT. The encoded protein is CASSTQGNTGELFF. The complete variable domain, with remaining parts taken from reference TRBV19 and TRBJ2-2, reads DGGITQSPKYLFRKEGQNVTLSCEQNLNHDAMYWYRQDPGQGLRLIYYSQIVNDFQKGDIAEGYSVSREKKESFPLTVTSAQKNPTAFYLCASSTQGNTGELFFGEGSRLTVL.

The J gene is TRBJ2-1, the V gene TRBV11-2; TRBD2 is a possible D gene (6 bases). This CDR3 contains 14 residues. CDR1 is SGHAT, CDR2 FQNNGV, per germline. V gave up 5 bases and J gave up 4 bases, with 12 bases separating them. The CDR3 region has the DNA TGTGCCAGCAGCAACGGGACTCGGTACAATGAGCAGTTCTTC. It yields the protein CASSNGTRYNEQFF.

In this sample, this clone turned up a few times. The V gene is TRBV5-5, the J gene TRBJ1-5; D not certain. Looked up from germline, CDR1 is SGHKS and CDR2 is YYEKEE (reference sequence). The CDR3 has 16 amino acids. The V and J ends lost 4 bases and 1 base respectively, with 15 bases between them. CDR3 protein: CASSPLVRSSNQPQHF. The DNA for the CDR3 is TGTGCCAGCAGCCCGTTAGTGCGTAGCAGCAATCAGCCCCAGCATTTT.

The chain combines TRBV19 with TRBJ1-4; 7 nucleotides align to TRBD1. The V gene end was trimmed by 3 bases and the J gene end by 3 bases; junction bases not matched to a gene: 7. The CDR3 spans 16 residues. CDR1 and CDR2 from the germline V gene are LNHDA and SQIVND (reference sequence). The CDR3 sequence: CASSMETGRSNEKLFF. The DNA of the CDR3 is TGTGCCAGTAGTATGGAGACAGGGCGATCTAATGAAAAACTGTTTTTT.

This clone was picked up a small number of times. V is TRBV11-3 and J is TRBJ1-1; D is ambiguous. The V and J ends lost 0 bases and 1 base respectively, with 3 bases between them. The length of the CDR3 is 13 residues. The germline CDR1 and CDR2 sequences are SGHNT and YENEEA. The CDR3 coding sequence is TGTGCCAGCAGCTTAGAGAGGAACACTGAAGCTTTCTTT. Translated: CASSLERNTEAFF.

About this clone: At one boundary the junction diverges from the germline segment, which might be a read error. This rearrangement joins TRBV7-9 to TRBJ2-7; 9 bases map to TRBD1. Germline loops: CDR1 SEHNR, CDR2 FQNEAQ (reference sequence). This CDR3 has 17 amino acids. CDR3 amino acids: CSSSIGTGQGFPYEQYF. In DNA, the CDR3 is TGTTCCAGCAGCATAGGGACAGGGCAGGGATTTCCCTACGAGCAGTACTTC.

The J gene is TRBJ1-1, the V gene TRBV19, with D perhaps TRBD1 (6 bases). Germline V lookup: CDR1 LNHDA, CDR2 SQIVND (reference sequence). This CDR3 is 15 amino acids long. The ends were cut back, 6 bases at V and 0 bases at J, with 14 bases in the middle. The CDR3 DNA sequence: TGTGCCAGTAGGCACGGACAGTTTTTGAACACTGAAGCTTTCTTT. Its translation is CASRHGQFLNTEAFF.

This clone was counted a single time. The gene calls are TRBV5-6 and TRBJ2-4; D gene unclear. Germline CDR1 and CDR2: SGHDT and YYEEEE. This CDR3 spans 15 amino acids. V lost 0 bases and J lost 0, with 7 bases in between. For the CDR3, the DNA is TGTGCCAGCAGCTTGGTAGAGCTAGCCAAAAACATTCAGTACTTC. Protein: CASSLVELAKNIQYF.

This sequence joins TRBV19 and TRBJ2-2, with D possibly being TRBD2 (6 bases). V lost 7 bases to trimming and J lost 3 bases, with 15 bases between them. The germline gives CDR1 LNHDA, CDR2 SQIVND (reference sequence). This CDR3 comprises 15 residues. The CDR3 nucleotides are TGTGCCAGTATGGGGGGACGTAGGGACACCGGGGAGCTGTTTTTT. Translated: CASMGGRRDTGELFF.

J is TRBJ1-1 and V is TRBV7-8; tentatively, D is TRBD1 (6 bases). Trimming cost V 5 bases and J 0 bases, with 10 bases left between them. The V gene's germline CDR1 is SGHVS and CDR2 FQNEAQ. CDR3 length: 14 amino acids. CDR3 coding DNA: TGTGCCAGCAGCGGGAGACAGGTGAACACTGAAGCTTTCTTT. It yields the protein CASSGRQVNTEAFF.

The chain combines TRBV5-4 with TRBJ1-4; TRBD1 matches at 7 bases. Germline V gene data show CDR1 as SGHNT and CDR2 as YYREEE (reference sequence). The CDR3 runs 19 residues. V trimming: 2 bases; J trimming: 5 bases; junction bases outside the gene matches: 18. CDR3 region: CASSFRQGGFTQSNEKLFF. CDR3 DNA sequence: TGTGCCAGCAGCTTCCGACAGGGTGGCTTCACACAATCAAATGAAAAACTGTTTTTT.

This rearrangement joins TRBV7-2 to TRBJ1-1; D might be TRBD1 (5 bases). The V gene lost 5 bases and the J gene lost 2 bases, with 12 bases spanning the gap. Germline V gene lookup returns CDR1 SGHTA and CDR2 FQGNSA. The CDR3 totals 14 residues. The CDR3: CASSPQEQNTEAFF. For the CDR3, the DNA is TGTGCCAGCAGCCCACAGGAGCAAAACACTGAAGCTTTCTTT.

The chain joins TRBV5-1 to TRBJ1-1, with no clear D. This CDR3 spans 13 amino acids. Trimming took off 1 base at V and 1 base at J, with 5 bases between the two ends. Germline V gene sequence: CDR1 SGHRS, CDR2 YFSETQ. In nucleotides, the CDR3 is TGCGCCAGCAGCTTGACTCCGAACACTGAAGCTTTCTTT. Protein: CASSLTPNTEAFF.

V gene TRBV7-9 combines with J gene TRBJ1-6; 7 bases are a match to TRBD1. Germline CDR1 and CDR2: SEHNR and FQNEAQ (reference sequence). The V segment lost 1 base and the J segment 7 bases; nucleotides outside the gene matches: 4. The CDR3 sequence is 15 residues long. CDR3 sequence reads: CASSLGPGQNSPLHF. The CDR3 coding sequence is TGTGCCAGCAGCTTAGGCCCGGGACAGAATTCACCCCTCCACTTT.

The genes are TRBV19 and TRBJ1-2; a possible D gene is TRBD1 (6 bases). The germline CDR1 and CDR2 sequences are LNHDA and SQIVND (reference sequence). V lost 5 bases, J lost 8 bases, and 15 bases lay in between. CDR3 length equals 13 residues. DNA of the CDR3: TGTGCCAGTAGTGTATCACAGGGTTCAGGCTACACCTTC. Encoded protein: CASSVSQGSGYTF.

The rearrangement joins TRBV19 to TRBJ1-1; the D is unclear. CDR3 length equals 14 residues. V was cut by 1 base and J by 1 base, with 7 bases left in between. Per germline, CDR1 LNHDA and CDR2 SQIVND (reference sequence). The CDR3 sequence: CASSIGTANTEAFF. CDR3 in DNA: TGTGCCAGTAGTATAGGTACAGCGAACACTGAAGCTTTCTTT.

This clone has only a few counts. The chain recombines TRBV9 with TRBJ2-1; a weak D match, TRBD1 (6 bases). This CDR3 has 18 amino acids. The V gene's germline CDR1 is SGDLS and CDR2 YYNGEE. Between the trimmed V and J ends, which lost 3 bases and 8 bases, there was a span of 27 bases. The CDR3 DNA reads TGTGCCAGCAGCGCCATCGGGTTACGGGACACTGTTTCGGATGAGCAGTTCTTC. Its protein is CASSAIGLRDTVSDEQFF.

This chain connects TRBV5-1 to TRBJ2-1, with TRBD1 identical over 7 bases. This CDR3 has 14 residues. V was pared by 2 bases and J by 9 bases, with 8 bases of the junction left unmatched. Germline CDR1 reads SGHRS; CDR2 reads YFSETQ. In DNA form, the CDR3 reads TGCGCCAGCAGCTTTATGACAGGGTGGTTTGAGCAGTTCTTC. It yields the protein CASSFMTGWFEQFF. Complete variable domain (other parts from reference TRBV5-1 and TRBJ2-1): KAGVTQTPRYLIKTRGQQVTLSCSPISGHRSVSWYQQTPGQGLQFLFEYFSETQRNKGNFPGRFSGRQFSNSRSEMNVSTLELGDSALYLCASSFMTGWFEQFFGPGTRLTVL.